Each of the 26 T cell receptor beta chains below was sequenced from the same sample in a study of beta chain features in type 1 diabetes. Expressed TCRB transcripts were sequenced, since all the RNA that had been isolated was reverse transcribed. The repertoire was sequenced with immunoSEQ multiplex PCR; TCRdb's copy has only in-frame clones and lacks some. This table holds 300,000 to 350,000 clones, roughly 14% found once. Study-wide results and caveats: When Type 1 diabetes patients were examined, their TCRB CDR3s proved moderately but significantly shorter in all four CD4+ subsets.

These receptors are not linked to any known antigen. Sequenced input: naive CD4+ T cells from blood. These receptors came from a woman between 18 and 29 years old with type 1 diabetes.

The CDR3 protein is CASVGEGDEQYF. CDR3 DNA sequence: TGTGCTAGTGTTGGAGAAGGTGACGAGCAGTACTTC. This rearrangement joins TRBV12-5 to TRBJ2-7; no clear D. This CDR3 is built from 12 residues. The V gene's germline CDR1 is LGHNT and CDR2 FRNRAP. With 7 bases removed from V and 5 bases from J, the gap between germline ends came to 12 bases.

This clone was counted only a few times. The rearrangement joins TRBV30 to TRBJ2-5; 10 positions agree with TRBD2. The CDR3 totals 13 residues. V lost 4 bases to trimming and J lost 4 bases; unmatched junction nucleotides: 3. Per germline, CDR1 GTSNPN and CDR2 SVGIG (reference sequence). The CDR3 protein is CAWTSGRGETQYF. In DNA, the CDR3 is TGTGCCTGGACTAGCGGGAGAGGAGAGACCCAGTACTTC.

The chain uses TRBV9 and TRBJ1-5; D uncertain. Germline V gene lookup returns CDR1 SGDLS and CDR2 YYNGEE. This CDR3 has 14 amino acids. Trimming took 4 bases from V and 3 from J, leaving 11 bases between them. The CDR3 DNA is TGTGCCAGCAGCCCCTCCGGGTACAATCAGCCCCAGCATTTT. Its protein product is CASSPSGYNQPQHF.

This clone came up a few times. The rearrangement links TRBV29-1 to TRBJ1-4; D gene ambiguous. The CDR3 is 13 residues long. V lost 5 bases, J lost 3 bases, and 10 bases lay in between. Germline CDR1 SQVTM, CDR2 ANQGSEA. CDR3 protein: CSVMTLANEKLFF. CDR3 nucleotide sequence: TGCAGCGTTATGACACTGGCTAATGAAAAACTGTTTTTT.

The chain has TRBV5-1 and TRBJ2-1; possibly TRBD2 for D (6 bases). The CDR3 runs 17 residues. V shed 0 bases and J shed 0 bases, with 13 bases lying between them. CDR1 is SGHRS and CDR2 is YFSETQ in the germline V gene. The CDR3, as DNA: TGCGCCAGCAGCTTGGATCGCGGGGCGAGCTCCTACAATGAGCAGTTCTTC. This codes for CASSLDRGASSYNEQFF. The full variable domain, in which reference TRBV5-1 and TRBJ2-1 provide the parts outside the CDR3, is KAGVTQTPRYLIKTRGQQVTLSCSPISGHRSVSWYQQTPGQGLQFLFEYFSETQRNKGNFPGRFSGRQFSNSRSEMNVSTLELGDSALYLCASSLDRGASSYNEQFFGPGTRLTVL.

This clone has just a few counts. The chain links TRBV2 to TRBJ2-2, with TRBD1 matching 8 bases. With V trimmed by 5 bases and J by 1 base, 6 bases remained unmatched. Per germline, CDR1 SNHLY and CDR2 FYNNEI. The CDR3 sequence is 16 residues long. The CDR3 region is CASSPQGQVNTGELFF. As DNA, the CDR3 is TGTGCCAGCAGTCCCCAGGGACAGGTGAACACCGGGGAGCTGTTTTTT. The full variable domain, in which reference TRBV2 and TRBJ2-2 provide the parts outside the CDR3, is EPEVTQTPSHQVTQMGQEVILRCVPISNHLYFYWYRQILGQKVEFLVSFYNNEISEKSEIFDDQFSVERPDGSNFTLKIRSTKLEDSAMYFCASSPQGQVNTGELFFGEGSRLTVL.

V is TRBV2 and J is TRBJ2-7, with D possibly TRBD1 on 5 matching bases. Germline V lookup: CDR1 SNHLY, CDR2 FYNNEI. The CDR3 runs 12 residues. V lost 5 bases to trimming and J lost 4 bases, with 9 bases between them. CDR3 sequence (DNA): TGTGCCAGCAGTACAGGATATTACGAGCAGTACTTC. Protein product: CASSTGYYEQYF.

This clone was recorded a few times. The CDR3 region is CASSQEGGRRNYGYTF. CDR3 in DNA: TGTGCCAGCAGCCAAGAGGGAGGCAGGCGGAACTATGGCTACACCTTC. V is TRBV4-2 and J is TRBJ1-2; D not resolved. The CDR3 runs to 16 residues. The V and J ends lost 0 bases and 2 bases respectively, with 13 bases between them. Germline V gene sequence: CDR1 LGHNA, CDR2 YNFKEQ.

There are a few counts of this clone. This chain connects TRBV29-1 to TRBJ2-7; 7 bases map to TRBD2. V lost 4 bases, J lost 7 bases, and 13 bases stayed unmatched. Germline CDR1 and CDR2: SQVTM and ANQGSEA. CDR3 length: 14 residues. The DNA for the CDR3 is TGCAGCGTTGGCTGGACATGGCGGGGGAAGGAGCAGTACTTC. Protein: CSVGWTWRGKEQYF.

This chain connects TRBV7-9 to TRBJ1-2; possibly TRBD1 for D (5 bases). The V end was cut by 5 bases, the J end by 5 bases, with 9 bases between. The germline V gene has CDR1 SEHNR and CDR2 FQNEAQ (reference sequence). The CDR3 spans 12 residues. The CDR3: CASSQQVYGYTF. The CDR3 DNA is TGTGCCAGCAGCCAACAGGTGTATGGCTACACCTTC. The whole variable domain, filled in from reference TRBV7-9 and TRBJ1-2, reads DTGVSQNPRHKITKRGQNVTFRCDPISEHNRLYWYRQTLGQGPEFLTYFQNEAQLEKSRLLSDRFSAERPKGSFSTLEIQRTEQGDSAMYLCASSQQVYGYTFGSGTRLTVV.

This clone was observed a few times. The chain is built from TRBV12-5 and TRBJ1-1, with 7 positions matching TRBD1. Germline V gene data show CDR1 as LGHNT and CDR2 as FRNRAP. The ends lost 8 bases at V and 1 base at J; junction bases unmatched: 7. This CDR3 region has 14 residues. The CDR3 spells CASFHTGENTEAFF. Written as DNA, the CDR3 is TGTGCTAGTTTTCACACAGGGGAGAACACTGAAGCTTTCTTT.

This clone showed up just a few times. The chain links TRBV7-3 to TRBJ2-2; the match to TRBD2 covers 11 bases. The CDR3 covers 16 residues. Germline lookup yields CDR1 SGHTA and CDR2 FQGTGA. V lost 3 bases, J lost 2 bases, and 2 bases stayed unmatched. The CDR3 DNA is TGTGCCAGCAGCTTGACTAGCGGGGCTAACACCGGGGAGCTGTTTTTT. This codes for CASSLTSGANTGELFF.

This clone has a handful of counts. CDR3 residues: CASSPKTGYPLREQFF. In DNA form, the CDR3 reads TGTGCCAGCAGTCCCAAAACAGGGTACCCCCTCCGTGAGCAGTTCTTC. This chain joins TRBV6-6 and TRBJ2-1; tentatively, D is TRBD1 (6 bases). This CDR3 comprises 16 residues. Trimming shortened V by 5 bases and J by 9 bases, and 23 bases separated the two germline ends. CDR1 and CDR2 from the germline V gene are MNHNY and SVGAGI (reference sequence).

This chain connects TRBV11-3 to TRBJ2-1; maybe TRBD2 (6 bases). The germline V gene encodes CDR1 SGHNT and CDR2 YENEEA. Trimming stripped 7 bases from V and 0 bases from J, with 13 bases between. The CDR3 is 15 amino acids. For the CDR3, the DNA is TGTGCCAGCACCGTGGGACTTAGCTCCTACAATGAGCAGTTCTTC. Amino acids: CASTVGLSSYNEQFF.

V usage is TRBV6-1 and J usage is TRBJ2-1; 10 positions match TRBD2. This CDR3 comprises 15 residues. The germline CDR1 and CDR2 sequences are MNHNS and SASEGT. Germline trimming cut 3 bases from V and 5 bases from J; bases unmatched to any gene: 4. The CDR3 here is CASSEWTSGHNEQFF. CDR3 nucleotides: TGTGCCAGCAGTGAGTGGACTAGCGGACACAATGAGCAGTTCTTC.

The chain has TRBV9 and TRBJ1-4; 7 nucleotides agree with TRBD1. The CDR3 is 14 residues long. CDR1 is SGDLS and CDR2 is YYNGEE in the germline V gene. The J segment lost 6 bases and the V segment lost 4 bases, leaving 6 bases of the junction unmatched. CDR3 amino acids: CASSPGGKDEKLFF. CDR3 bases: TGTGCCAGCAGCCCAGGGGGGAAGGATGAAAAACTGTTTTTT.

This clone was counted a few times. This chain connects TRBV9 to TRBJ1-1; 7 bases match TRBD1. The germline V gene has CDR1 SGDLS and CDR2 YYNGEE. V was clipped by 2 bases and J by 1 base; unmatched bases: 5. This CDR3 region has 15 residues. The DNA for the CDR3 is TGTGCCAGCAGCGTCACAGGGGTAGGGAACACTGAAGCTTTCTTT. It encodes CASSVTGVGNTEAFF.

This clone was recorded a few times. V usage is TRBV29-1 and J usage is TRBJ1-1, with D possibly being TRBD1 (5 bases). The CDR3 sequence is 13 residues long. V was trimmed by 7 bases and J by 1 base, leaving 13 bases between them. Germline CDR1 is SQVTM and CDR2 is ANQGSEA. In nucleotides, the CDR3 is TGCAGCGCGGTGGGGGGACCGAACACTGAAGCTTTCTTT. This encodes CSAVGGPNTEAFF.

This clone was counted only a few times. This chain uses TRBV7-8 with TRBJ2-5; D is unresolved. The CDR3 is 12 residues long. Germline lookup yields CDR1 SGHVS and CDR2 FQNEAQ. Trimming pared 4 bases from V and 1 base from J, leaving 4 bases between. In DNA form, the CDR3 reads TGTGCCAGCAGCTGGGCCCAAGAGACCCAGTACTTC. Translating gives CASSWAQETQYF.

About this clone itself: Other nucleotide sequences in the sample specify the same CDR3. This chain joins TRBV29-1 and TRBJ1-1; D is possibly TRBD1 (6 bases). CDR1 and CDR2 from the germline V gene are SQVTM and ANQGSEA. V lost 4 bases, J lost 1 base, and 10 bases lay in between. The CDR3 has 13 residues. This CDR3 reads CSVVRGSNTEAFF. The CDR3 nucleotides are TGCAGCGTTGTTAGGGGGTCGAACACTGAAGCTTTCTTT.

This clone was seen a few times. The genes are TRBV7-2 and TRBJ1-5, with TRBD1 matching 9 bases. The CDR3 length is 14 residues. The ends lost 4 bases at V and 6 bases at J; junction bases unmatched: 4. Germline CDR1 reads SGHTA; CDR2 reads FQGNSA. The CDR3 spells CASSSRDRAQPQHF. Written as DNA, the CDR3 is TGTGCCAGCAGCTCCCGGGACAGGGCTCAGCCCCAGCATTTT.

This clone was picked up a small number of times. The chain joins TRBV18 to TRBJ2-1; a possible D gene is TRBD1 (5 bases). Trimming removed 0 bases at V and 1 base at J, with 10 bases between. The germline V gene has CDR1 KGHSH and CDR2 LQKENI. This CDR3 region has 16 residues. DNA of the CDR3: TGTGCCAGCTCACCACCATCCCAGGGTTCCTACAATGAGCAGTTCTTC. This sequence encodes CASSPPSQGSYNEQFF.

This clone was counted a few times. The chain employs TRBV30 and TRBJ1-4; no clear D. CDR3 size: 13 residues. In germline, CDR1 is GTSNPN, CDR2 SVGIG (reference sequence). V lost 4 bases, J lost 5 bases, and 11 bases lay in between. CDR3 coding DNA: TGTGCCTGGAACATCCAGATAAATGAAAAACTGTTTTTT. Residues: CAWNIQINEKLFF.

The CDR3, as DNA: TGCACCAGCATGCAGCAGGGCCACTGGGGTGAGCAGTTCTTC. Translation gives CTSMQQGHWGEQFF. The chain employs TRBV1 and TRBJ2-1; the listed D gene, TRBD1, was not tested against the DNA. TRBV1 is a recognized pseudogene. CDR3 length: 14 residues.

The J gene is TRBJ2-7, the V gene TRBV5-1; perhaps TRBD2 as D (5 bases). The CDR3 loop spans 16 amino acids. Trimming left V 0 bases short and J 5 bases short, with 18 bases between. Per the germline V gene, CDR1 is SGHRS and CDR2 is YFSETQ. Here the CDR3 DNA reads TGCGCCAGCAGCTTGGGTCCTAGGACTCCGGTTAACGAGCAGTACGTC. Amino acids: CASSLGPRTPVNEQYV.

This chain uses TRBV2 with TRBJ2-1; 7 bases agree with TRBD2. The trim removed 8 bases at V and 6 bases at J, leaving 16 bases unmatched. The CDR3 is made up of 16 amino acids. Germline lookup yields CDR1 SNHLY and CDR2 FYNNEI. CDR3 region: CASGPRLAAFINEQFF. CDR3 in DNA: TGTGCCAGCGGACCTCGACTAGCCGCATTTATCAATGAGCAGTTCTTC.